Below, 14 T cell receptor beta chains from the same sample are listed, as sequenced in a study of vaccination and CD4 T cells after COVID-19. Treatment reported: roughly ten-day PBMC culture with coronavirus spike peptide pools or control peptides (ViraFEST assay). Antigen specificity for these receptors is unknown. Sequenced with the Oncomine TCR Beta short-read assay was DNA taken from cultured CD4+ T cells. TCRdb re-called the PCR reads through MiXCR, storing one row per CDR3 protein. The sample contains about 9,200 distinct CDR3 sequences, approximately 60% of which appear only once. Material: CD4+ T cells from blood, cultured in vitro. The source of these receptors is a human donor who had recovered from COVID-19.

This clonotype has just a few counts. V and J are TRBV18 and TRBJ2-3; TRBD2 is a possible D gene (6 bases). Per the germline V gene, CDR1 is KGHSH and CDR2 is LQKENI. V dropped 4 bases and J dropped 6 bases, with 20 bases sitting between them. The CDR3 runs 16 residues. The CDR3 nucleotides read TGTGCCAGCTCACGGGAGGCGCCGAACGTCAGGGATACGCAGTATTTT. It yields the protein CASSREAPNVRDTQYF.

CDR3 bases: TGCAGTGCGAGCGATGGGTACAATGAGCAGTTCTTC. This translates into CSASDGYNEQFF. V is TRBV20-1 and J is TRBJ2-1; no reliable D call. Germline-derived CDR1 and CDR2 are DFQATT and SNEGSKA (reference sequence). CDR3 size: 12 residues. The V gene lost 6 bases and the J gene lost 4 bases, with 10 bases spanning the gap.

This clonotype showed up just a few times. The genes are TRBV27 and TRBJ1-6, with a tentative D call TRBD1 (5 bases). CDR3 length: 20 amino acids. The V gene's germline CDR1 is MNHEY and CDR2 SMNVEV (reference sequence). V lost 7 bases, J lost 5 bases, and 30 bases lay in between. Here the CDR3 DNA reads TGTGCCAGCACTCTTTCCCTATCCGGGACCCTATCAATCCATAATTCACCCCTCCACTTT. This sequence encodes CASTLSLSGTLSIHNSPLHF.

This clonotype was detected only a few times. The rearrangement links TRBV19 to TRBJ1-5; TRBD1 aligns across 7 bases. The J segment lost 2 bases and the V segment lost 6 bases, leaving 7 bases of the junction unmatched. The CDR3 totals 15 residues. The V gene's germline CDR1 is LNHDA and CDR2 SQIVND (reference sequence). The CDR3 DNA reads as TGTGCCAGTAGAAGAGCTGACAGGGGCAATCAGCCCCAGCATTTT. Translating it yields CASRRADRGNQPQHF.

The chain combines TRBV11-2 with TRBJ1-4, with 9 nucleotides matching TRBD1. The germline V gene has CDR1 SGHAT and CDR2 FQNNGV. The length of the CDR3 is 16 residues. Germline trimming cut 2 bases from V and 8 bases from J; bases unmatched to any gene: 9. The CDR3 DNA reads as TGTGCCAGCAGCTTATTCCACAGGGGGCCCGGGGAAAAACTGTTTTTT. Its protein product is CASSLFHRGPGEKLFF.

This clonotype was seen more than once but under ten times. The genes are TRBV10-3 and TRBJ2-3, with 9 bases matching TRBD1. The CDR3 length is 16 residues. The junction had 6 bases not matched to a gene; V was cut back by 4 bases and J by 1 base. Germline V gives CDR1 ENHRY, CDR2 SYGVKD. CDR3 region: CAISARDRAGTDTQYF. DNA of the CDR3: TGTGCCATCAGTGCCCGGGACAGGGCAGGCACAGATACGCAGTATTTT.

This chain links TRBV20-1 with TRBJ1-1, with D possibly matching TRBD1 (5 bases). CDR1 is DFQATT and CDR2 is SNEGSKA in the germline V gene (reference sequence). The CDR3 runs 15 residues. V lost 3 bases, J lost 1 base, and 15 bases lay in between. The DNA for the CDR3 is TGCAGTGCTAGGGTCGACAGTGTGGCGAACACTGAAGCTTTCTTT. It translates to CSARVDSVANTEAFF.

This clonotype occurred a few times. This sequence joins TRBV7-8 and TRBJ2-7; D might be TRBD2 (5 bases). The germline V gene has CDR1 SGHVS and CDR2 FQNEAQ. This CDR3 is 12 amino acids long. V was pared by 1 base and J by 9 bases, with 10 bases between. The CDR3 is CASSLGEQLQYF. The DNA of the CDR3 is TGTGCCAGCAGCTTAGGGGAGCAATTGCAGTACTTC.

The chain links TRBV28 to TRBJ1-5, with TRBD1 matching over 10 bases. Germline trimming cut 4 bases from V and 3 bases from J; bases unmatched to any gene: 6. In germline, CDR1 is MDHEN, CDR2 SYDVKM. The CDR3 contains 16 residues. The CDR3 loop is CASSSGQGVPNQPQHF. The CDR3 DNA reads TGTGCCAGCAGTTCAGGACAGGGGGTACCCAATCAGCCCCAGCATTTT.

The chain couples TRBV6-2 or TRBV6-3 to TRBJ1-5; D remains ambiguous. The germline gives CDR1 MNHEY, CDR2 SVGEGT. This CDR3 region has 14 residues. Trimming cost V 0 bases and J 0 bases, with 3 bases left between them. The CDR3 here is CASSYSHSNQPQHF. DNA of the CDR3: TGTGCCAGCAGTTACTCCCATAGCAATCAGCCCCAGCATTTT.

V is TRBV19 and J is TRBJ1-1; maybe TRBD1 (6 bases). The CDR3 covers 13 residues. The V end was cut by 7 bases, the J end by 6 bases, with 15 bases between. In germline, CDR1 is LNHDA, CDR2 SQIVND (reference sequence). This CDR3 reads CASKNRDGAEAFF. Here the CDR3 DNA reads TGTGCCAGTAAAAACAGGGATGGCGCTGAAGCTTTCTTT.

The chain is built from TRBV19 and TRBJ2-4, with TRBD2 matching 12 bases. Trimming removed 3 bases from V and 7 bases from J; junction bases left unmatched: 13. Germline loops: CDR1 LNHDA, CDR2 SQIVND (reference sequence). The CDR3 spans 18 residues. The CDR3 nucleotides are TGTGCCAGTAGTATCTCCGGGACTAGCGGGCAAAAAGGGAACATTCAGTACTTC. Its protein is CASSISGTSGQKGNIQYF.

To note about this clonotype: An end of the junction does not agree with germline; a read error may underlie this. The J gene is TRBJ2-7, the V gene TRBV20-1; 7 bases fit TRBD2. This CDR3 has 15 residues. From germline, CDR1 is DFQATT and CDR2 SNEGSKA (reference sequence). In DNA form, the CDR3 reads TGCAGTGCTAGAGATGCACGTACGGGAGGAAGCGAGCGGTACTTC. Protein sequence: CSARDARTGGSERYF.

This clonotype came up once. In nucleotides, the CDR3 is TGTGCCAGTAGTATATATGCCGGGAGCTCTGGAAACACCATATATTTT. Amino acid sequence: CASSIYAGSSGNTIYF. The chain employs TRBV19 and TRBJ1-3; D unclear. Germline values: CDR1 LNHDA, CDR2 SQIVND (reference sequence). This CDR3 has 16 amino acids. V was trimmed by 2 bases and J by 0 bases, leaving 11 bases between them.